A selection of T cell receptor beta chains follows, all from one sample in a study of CD8 T cells in Susac syndrome. MiXCR, run by TCRdb on the immunoSEQ multiplex PCR reads, gives a single entry per CDR3 protein. This sample has 200,000 or so distinct CDR3 sequences, with about 95% found just once. Sequencing was carried out using CD4+ T cells from PBMCs. Receptors originate from a human donor with multiple sclerosis. The CDR3 runs from the conserved cysteine through the conserved F or W. The D gene is left open where the match is weak. For some rows the clone size is stated as once, few or many, or as a class when expanded; others skip it.

.,.,TRBV5-1,TRBJ2-1,CASSSWGQTTYNEQFF,TGCGCCAGCAGCTCCTGGGGGCAGACTACCTACAATGAGCAGTTCTTC
.,.,TRBV7-2,TRBJ2-1,CASSFSGRFSYNEQFF,TGTGCCAGCAGCTTTAGTGGCAGATTCTCCTACAATGAGCAGTTCTTC
.,.,TRBV14,TRBJ1-2,CASSQERFGYTF,TGTGCCAGCAGCCAAGAACGTTTTGGCTACACCTTC
TRBD2,once,TRBV11-2,TRBJ2-1,CASSSGGPGEQFF,TGTGCCAGCAGCTCGGGGGGGCCGGGTGAGCAGTTCTTC
.,.,TRBV5-1,TRBJ2-1,CASSFPRDRNEQFF,TGCGCCAGCAGCTTCCCCCGTGACAGAAATGAGCAGTTCTTC
TRBD2,.,TRBV20-1,TRBJ2-7,CSAHPGGRLYEQYF,TGCAGTGCGCATCCGGGAGGCCGCCTCTACGAGCAGTACTTC
TRBD1,.,TRBV24-1,TRBJ2-3,CATSDPAGEGGPDTQYF,TGTGCCACCAGTGATCCCGCCGGTGAAGGGGGCCCAGATACGCAGTATTTT
.,.,TRBV14,TRBJ2-3,CASSLRRFTDTQYF,TGTGCCAGCAGCCTTCGCCGGTTCACAGATACGCAGTATTTT
.,once,TRBV7-9,TRBJ2-3,CASERGGTDTQYF,TGTGCCAGCGAGAGGGGTGGCACAGATACGCAGTATTTT
TRBD1,.,TRBV9,TRBJ2-5,CASSVAWRPGQGRETQYF,TGTGCCAGCAGCGTGGCCTGGAGACCGGGACAGGGGCGGGAGACCCAGTACTTC
.,.,TRBV11-1,TRBJ2-7,CASSLDLLEQYF,TGTGCCAGCAGCTTAGACCTCCTGGAGCAGTACTTC
.,.,TRBV18,TRBJ1-1,CTSSPLPNTEAFF,TGTACCAGCTCACCACTTCCGAACACTGAAGCTTTCTTT
.,.,TRBV3-1,TRBJ2-4,CASSQTGEAKNIQYF,TGTGCCAGCAGCCAAACGGGGGAAGCCAAAAACATTCAGTACTTC
.,once,TRBV7-9,TRBJ2-2,CARGNSGNTGELFF,TGTGCCAGGGGAAATAGCGGAAACACCGGGGAGCTGTTTTTT
.,.,TRBV9,TRBJ2-3,CASSVGVSSEADTQYF,TGTGCCAGCAGCGTAGGAGTGTCTAGCGAGGCAGATACGCAGTATTTT
TRBD2,.,TRBV25-1,TRBJ2-3,CASSAGTSGPQYF,TGTGCCAGCAGTGCCGGGACTAGCGGACCGCAGTATTTT
.,.,TRBV11-3,TRBJ2-2,CASSRTLAWNTGELFF,TGTGCCAGCAGCCGGACGCTAGCGTGGAACACCGGGGAGCTGTTTTTT
TRBD1,.,TRBV27,TRBJ1-5,CASSEGAGSNQPQHF,TGTGCCAGCAGTGAGGGGGCTGGTAGCAATCAGCCCCAGCATTTT
.,.,TRBV5-1,TRBJ2-6,CASSLTGQGYNSGANVLTF,TGCGCCAGCAGCTTGACGGGTCAGGGTTACAACTCTGGGGCCAACGTCCTGACTTTC
TRBD2,.,TRBV29-1,TRBJ2-5,CSVERGGPIETQYF,TGCAGCGTTGAACGGGGGGGGCCAATAGAGACCCAGTACTTC
.,.,TRBV20-1,TRBJ2-1,CSAQDSSYNEQFF,TGCAGTGCTCAGGACAGCTCCTACAATGAGCAGTTCTTC
.,once,TRBV12-3/TRBV12-4,TRBJ2-7,CASSLTRIEQYF,TGTGCCAGCAGCCTGACTAGGATCGAGCAGTACTTC
.,.,TRBV29-1,TRBJ1-1,CSVEWEVLGAFF,TGCAGCGTTGAGTGGGAGGTCTTGGGGGCTTTCTTT
.,.,TRBV12-3/TRBV12-4,TRBJ2-3,CATSGEQAGDTQYF,TGTGCCACCTCTGGGGAACAGGCCGGAGATACGCAGTATTTT
.,.,TRBV29-1,TRBJ1-3,CSVAIYSGNTIYF,TGCAGCGTTGCGATCTACTCTGGAAACACCATATATTTT
.,.,TRBV11-2,TRBJ2-1,CATRGAAPLKGNNEQFF,TGTGCCACCAGGGGGGCAGCACCCCTCAAAGGCAACAATGAGCAGTTCTTC